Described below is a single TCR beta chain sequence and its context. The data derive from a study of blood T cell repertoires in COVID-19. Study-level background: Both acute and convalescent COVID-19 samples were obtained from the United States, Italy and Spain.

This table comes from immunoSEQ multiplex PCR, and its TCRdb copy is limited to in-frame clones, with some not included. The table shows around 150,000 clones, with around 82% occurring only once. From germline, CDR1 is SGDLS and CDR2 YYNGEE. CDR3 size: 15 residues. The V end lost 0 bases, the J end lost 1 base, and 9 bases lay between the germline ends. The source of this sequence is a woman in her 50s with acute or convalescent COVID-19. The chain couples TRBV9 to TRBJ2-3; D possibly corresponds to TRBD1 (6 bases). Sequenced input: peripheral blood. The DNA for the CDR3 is TGTGCCAGCAGCGTAGTTTCAGGGGGCACAGATACGCAGTATTTT. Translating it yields CASSVVSGGTDTQYF.